Listed below are T cell receptor beta chains from one sample, sequenced in a study of cytomegalovirus exposure and HLA in healthy donors. Using immunoSEQ multiplex PCR, the repertoire was profiled, and TCRdb retains in-frame clones only, with some absent. The sample gives 95,000 to 120,000 clones, about 79% of which show up once; 2% to 3% is in the top ten. Source material: PBMCs. The receptor source for this set is a woman aged 18-35 years in good health and CMV-seronegative. The CDR3 runs from the conserved cysteine through the conserved F or W. A D gene is named only where the DNA matches it firmly. Clone sizes are given selectively: once, few, many, or a class where the clone is expanded.

clone size | D gene | J gene | V gene | CDR3 length | CDR3 DNA | CDR3 protein
NA | NA | TRBJ2-7 | TRBV6-5 | 12 | TGTGCCAAAGGACGGGGAGCCTACGAGCAGTACTTC | CAKGRGAYEQYF
NA | NA | TRBJ1-1 | TRBV5-1 | 14 | TGCGCCAGCAGCTTGGTACAGGGGAACACTGAAGCTTTCTTT | CASSLVQGNTEAFF
NA | NA | TRBJ1-4 | TRBV9 | 14 | TGTGCCAGCAGCGTGCGGGCAACTAATGAAAAACTGTTTTTT | CASSVRATNEKLFF
NA | TRBD2 | TRBJ2-7 | TRBV6-1 | 16 | TGTGCCAGCAGTGTCAGGACTAGCGGGTTCCCCTACGAGCAGTACTTC | CASSVRTSGFPYEQYF
NA | NA | TRBJ1-5 | TRBV29-1 | 13 | TGCAGCGTTGTAGGGGGTCGTGATCAGCCCCAGCATTTT | CSVVGGRDQPQHF
NA | NA | TRBJ1-2 | TRBV7-9 | 13 | TGTTCCAGCAGCCCCGAGGGAGGACGTGGCTACACCTTC | CSSSPEGGRGYTF
NA | NA | TRBJ1-4 | TRBV30 | 12 | TGTGCCTGTACGGTCTCTAATGAAAAACTGTTTTTT | CACTVSNEKLFF
NA | NA | TRBJ1-2 | TRBV2 | 17 | TGTGCCAGCAGTGGTCCCTCCAGGGCCGCAGTGATCTATGGCTACACCTTC | CASSGPSRAAVIYGYTF
NA | TRBD1 | TRBJ1-5 | TRBV27 | 13 | TGTGCCAGCAGTACGACAGGGCGGCAGCCCCAGCATTTT | CASSTTGRQPQHF
NA | NA | TRBJ1-1 | TRBV5-1 | 14 | TGCGCCAGCTCCGGGGGGCAGGTGAACACTGAAGCTTTCTTT | CASSGGQVNTEAFF
NA | NA | TRBJ2-1 | TRBV5-1 | 16 | TGCGCCAGCAGCTTGGACAGGGCAAGCTCCTACAATGAGCAGTTCTTC | CASSLDRASSYNEQFF
NA | TRBD1 | TRBJ2-4 | TRBV27 | 14 | TGTGCCAGCAGCCGCACCGACAGGGTGAACATTCAGTACTTC | CASSRTDRVNIQYF
NA | TRBD1 | TRBJ1-1 | TRBV7-9 | 17 | TGTGCCAGCAGCTCAACGGACAGGGACGTAATGAACACTGAAGCTTTCTTT | CASSSTDRDVMNTEAFF
once | NA | TRBJ1-2 | TRBV19 | 14 | TGTGCCAGTAGTATAGGGCACAGCCTCTATGGCTACACCTTC | CASSIGHSLYGYTF
NA | NA | TRBJ1-2 | TRBV6-5 | 13 | TGTGCCAGCACCATAAGCTTGAACTATGGCTACACCTTC | CASTISLNYGYTF
NA | NA | TRBJ2-3 | TRBV11-3 | 17 | TGTGCCAGCAGCTTAGGTGGGCTGCTTAGTGGCACAGATACGCAGTATTTT | CASSLGGLLSGTDTQYF
NA | TRBD1 | TRBJ1-2 | TRBV15 | 15 | TGTGCCACCAGCAAAACCCCCGGGACAGGAGATGGCTACACCTTC | CATSKTPGTGDGYTF
NA | TRBD1 | TRBJ1-1 | TRBV7-6 | 16 | TGTGCCAGCAGCTTAGGTCCTACAGGGGGGAACACTGAAGCTTTCTTT | CASSLGPTGGNTEAFF
NA | NA | TRBJ1-5 | TRBV28 | 14 | TGTGCCAGCAGAACGACTTATAGCAATCAGCCCCAGCATTTT | CASRTTYSNQPQHF
NA | TRBD1 | TRBJ1-2 | TRBV30 | 13 | TGTGCCTGGAGCTTACAGGGGGACTATGGCTACACCTTC | CAWSLQGDYGYTF
NA | TRBD1 | TRBJ2-7 | TRBV19 | 16 | TGTGCCAGTAGTTCTGTACTTACAGGGGGCTCCTACGAGCAGTACTTC | CASSSVLTGGSYEQYF
NA | NA | TRBJ1-2 | TRBV28 | 12 | TGTGCCAGCAGCACCACGGGGGGAGGCTACACCTTC | CASSTTGGGYTF
NA | TRBD2 | TRBJ2-2 | TRBV9 | 16 | TGTGCCAGCAGCGTACTGGCGGGAGGGCCACCCGGGGAGCTGTTTTTT | CASSVLAGGPPGELFF
NA | TRBD1 | TRBJ1-4 | TRBV4-1 | 16 | TGCGCCAGCAGCCAAGGACAGGGATCATCTAATGAAAAACTGTTTTTT | CASSQGQGSSNEKLFF
NA | NA | TRBJ1-5 | TRBV5-4 | 14 | TGTGCCAGCAGCTCTGGACAGAGCAATCAGCCCCAGCATTTT | CASSSGQSNQPQHF
NA | NA | TRBJ2-7 | TRBV4-2 | 17 | TGTGCCAGCAGCCAAGAGGCTGCCTTGGCGGGGTCCTACGAGCAGTACTTC | CASSQEAALAGSYEQYF
NA | NA | TRBJ2-2 | TRBV5-1 | 14 | TGCGCCAGCAGCTTACAGGTGCGCGGAGGGGAGCTGTTTTTT | CASSLQVRGGELFF
NA | TRBD2 | TRBJ2-1 | TRBV4-3 | 15 | TGCGCCAGCAGCCAACTAGCGGGGGCCGACAATGAGCAGTTCTTC | CASSQLAGADNEQFF
NA | TRBD1 | TRBJ2-2 | TRBV4-1 | 17 | TGCGCCAGCAGCCTAACAACAGGGGGCCAGAACACCGGGGAGCTGTTTTTT | CASSLTTGGQNTGELFF
NA | NA | TRBJ1-2 | TRBV9 | 16 | TGTGCCAGCAGCGTAGCAGGGGCGACAGCTAACTATGGCTACACCTTC | CASSVAGATANYGYTF
NA | NA | TRBJ1-4 | TRBV5-1 | 16 | TGCGCCAGCAGCTTGAGGGAGATTACAACTAATGAAAAACTGTTTTTT | CASSLREITTNEKLFF
NA | NA | TRBJ1-5 | TRBV5-4 | 13 | TGTGCCAGCAGCTTGGGCACTGATCAGCCCCAGCATTTT | CASSLGTDQPQHF
NA | TRBD1 | TRBJ2-1 | TRBV19 | 16 | TGTGCCAGTACCGGGACAGGGGGCGCAGGGTACAATGAGCAGTTCTTC | CASTGTGGAGYNEQFF
NA | TRBD2 | TRBJ2-3 | TRBV11-2 | 16 | TGTGCCAGCAGCCCGACTAGCGGGGGAGGCACAGATACGCAGTATTTT | CASSPTSGGGTDTQYF
NA | TRBD1 | TRBJ1-2 | TRBV4-3 | 13 | TGCGCCAGCAGCCAAAGGACAGGGGGTGGCTACACCTTC | CASSQRTGGGYTF
NA | TRBD2 | TRBJ2-7 | TRBV29-1 | 13 | TGCAGCATCTACGGGACTAGCAAGTACGAGCAGTACTTC | CSIYGTSKYEQYF
few | TRBD2 | TRBJ2-3 | TRBV13 | 17 | TGTGCCAGCAGCCGGACTAGCGGGGGGGCGAACACAGATACGCAGTATTTT | CASSRTSGGANTDTQYF
once | NA | TRBJ1-4 | TRBV7-9 | 15 | TGTGCCAGCAGCCCCCGGTGGGGCACTAATGAAAAACTGTTTTTT | CASSPRWGTNEKLFF
NA | TRBD1 | TRBJ1-5 | TRBV27 | 13 | TGTGCCAGCAGTATCGGACAGGGCGCAGCCCAGCATTTT | CASSIGQGAAQHF
NA | TRBD1 | TRBJ1-1 | TRBV16 | 15 | TGTGCCAGCAGCCGATCCGGGACAGATAACACTGAAGCTTTCTTT | CASSRSGTDNTEAFF
NA | TRBD2 | TRBJ2-1 | TRBV5-4 | 17 | TGTGCCAGCAGCTTGGATCCGACGCGGGGGACCTACAATGAGCAGTTCTTC | CASSLDPTRGTYNEQFF
NA | TRBD2 | TRBJ2-1 | TRBV28 | 15 | TGTGCCAGCGCGGCCGAGCTAGCGGGAGTTAACGAGCAGTTCTTC | CASAAELAGVNEQFF
NA | NA | TRBJ2-5 | TRBV28 | 12 | TGTGCCAGCAGTGCCGGGGGAGAGACCCAGTACTTC | CASSAGGETQYF
NA | NA | TRBJ1-5 | TRBV18 | 14 | TGTGCCAGCTCTATAACCCAGAGCAATCAGCCCCAGCATTTT | CASSITQSNQPQHF
NA | TRBD1 | TRBJ1-1 | TRBV29-1 | 14 | TGCAGCGTTCGTCGCCGGGACAGGGTAGCTGAAGCTTTCTTT | CSVRRRDRVAEAFF
NA | TRBD2 | TRBJ2-5 | TRBV7-2 | 15 | TGTGCCAGCAGCTTAGGCGGGGGGCCGGGGGAGACCCAGTACTTC | CASSLGGGPGETQYF
NA | NA | TRBJ2-5 | TRBV5-1 | 12 | TGCGCCAGCAGCAACTACCAAGAGACCCAGTACTTC | CASSNYQETQYF
NA | NA | TRBJ2-3 | TRBV5-4 | 18 | TGTGCCAGCAGCCCCTTGGGGTGGCAGGGAGGTAGCACAGATACGCAGTATTTT | CASSPLGWQGGSTDTQYF
once | NA | TRBJ2-2 | TRBV2 | 14 | TGTGCCAGCAGGAACCTACAGGGTCACGGGGAGCTGTTTTTT | CASRNLQGHGELFF
NA | NA | TRBJ1-3 | TRBV6-1 | 16 | TGTGCCAGCAGTGGCCCTGGACAGTACTCTGGAAACACCATATATTTT | CASSGPGQYSGNTIYF
NA | TRBD2 | TRBJ2-3 | TRBV7-9 | 15 | TGTGCCAGCAGCTTAATAGCGGGGGGCACAGATACGCAGTATTTT | CASSLIAGGTDTQYF